Each of the 26 T cell receptor beta chains below was sequenced from the same sample in a study of cytomegalovirus exposure and HLA in healthy donors (TCRdb year 2017). Library method: the immunoSEQ multiplex PCR assay. A mixture of 60 forward primers for TCR Vbeta segments and 13 reverse primers for TCR Jbeta segments was used in the multiplex PCR. TCRdb retrieved this table from immuneACCESS and kept in-frame rearrangements only. Not all clones are present; in checked studies, unresolved V genes account for under half, and no reason is known for the remainder. This sample gives 170,000 or so clones in total; about 80% of them show up just once. The ten largest clonotypes hold 5.5% to 7.5% of the sample. Sequences were obtained from PBMCs. Source of these receptors: a man aged 25 to 40 in good health and CMV-seropositive.

DNA for the CDR3: TGCAGCGTTGACGTTACAGGGGCTGGGAGCTATGGCTACACCTTC. Its protein is CSVDVTGAGSYGYTF. The rearrangement links TRBV29-1 to TRBJ1-2; 7 bases align to TRBD1. Per germline, CDR1 SQVTM and CDR2 ANQGSEA. The CDR3 sequence is 15 residues long. V dropped 3 bases and J dropped 4; count of bases not matched to a gene: 11.

V gene TRBV5-4 combines with J gene TRBJ2-7; 8 bases align to TRBD2. The germline CDR1 and CDR2 sequences are SGHNT and YYREEE (reference sequence). CDR3 length: 15 amino acids. The V gene end was trimmed by 0 bases and the J gene end by 2 bases; junction bases not matched to a gene: 4. CDR3 residues: CASSLAGGPTYEQYF. In DNA, the CDR3 is TGTGCCAGCAGCTTGGCGGGGGGGCCTACCTACGAGCAGTACTTC.

V usage is TRBV15 and J usage is TRBJ2-7, with a possible D match to TRBD1 (5 bases). Trimming took 0 bases from V and 7 from J, leaving 16 bases between them. The CDR3 spans 15 residues. Per germline, CDR1 LNHNV and CDR2 YYDKDF (reference sequence). CDR3 amino acids: CATSRETASLGEQYF. For the CDR3, the DNA is TGTGCCACCAGCAGAGAGACAGCCTCCTTAGGTGAGCAGTACTTC.

This rearrangement joins TRBV28 to TRBJ1-1; D might be TRBD1 (6 bases). The V end lost 6 bases, the J end lost 5 bases, and 16 bases lay between the germline ends. The germline gives CDR1 MDHEN, CDR2 SYDVKM. The CDR3 is 14 amino acids. The CDR3 reads CASSFRGVRTEAFF. Here the CDR3 DNA reads TGTGCCAGCAGCTTCAGGGGCGTCCGGACTGAAGCTTTCTTT.

This clone was picked up one time. The genes are TRBV5-6 and TRBJ2-7, with D hard to call. CDR3 length equals 12 residues. The V end was cut by 0 bases, the J end by 5 bases, with 6 bases between. CDR1 SGHDT and CDR2 YYEEEE come from the germline V gene. The CDR3 DNA reads as TGTGCCAGCAGCTTGGGGAGCCACGAGCAGTACTTC. Its translation is CASSLGSHEQYF.

This clone appeared a single time. The rearrangement links TRBV10-3 to TRBJ2-1; 14 nucleotides line up with TRBD2. Trimming cost V 5 bases and J 9 bases; bases outside gene matches: 3. Germline-derived CDR1 and CDR2 are ENHRY and SYGVKD. The CDR3 runs 14 residues. CDR3 loop: CAISRTSGGLEQFF. The CDR3 DNA sequence: TGTGCCATCAGTCGGACTAGCGGGGGGCTTGAGCAGTTCTTC.

This rearrangement joins TRBV4-2 to TRBJ2-7; TRBD2 matches 10 bases. This CDR3 contains 15 residues. From germline, CDR1 is LGHNA and CDR2 YNFKEQ. Trimming at V came to 1 base and at J to 4 bases, leaving 4 bases not matched to a gene. In DNA, the CDR3 is TGTGCCAGCAGCCAAGCGGGACTAGCGATATACGAGCAGTACTTC. Its translation: CASSQAGLAIYEQYF.

This clone came up a few times. The V gene is TRBV9, the J gene TRBJ1-6, with D maybe TRBD1 (6 bases). This CDR3 spans 14 amino acids. Germline V lookup: CDR1 SGDLS, CDR2 YYNGEE. V shed 3 bases and J shed 6 bases, with 10 bases lying between them. CDR3 loop: CASSEGHSNSPLHF. In DNA form, the CDR3 reads TGTGCCAGCAGCGAGGGACATTCTAATTCACCCCTCCACTTT.

V is TRBV5-1 and J is TRBJ1-3; tentatively, D is TRBD1 (5 bases). This CDR3 spans 16 amino acids. Trimming cost V 1 base and J 0 bases, with 11 bases left between them. Germline values: CDR1 SGHRS, CDR2 YFSETQ. CDR3 sequence: CASSLSGLSSGNTIYF. The CDR3 DNA reads as TGCGCCAGCAGCTTGTCAGGGCTCAGCTCTGGAAACACCATATATTTT.

The gene calls are TRBV6-1 and TRBJ1-2, with D perhaps TRBD1 (6 bases). CDR1 is MNHNS, CDR2 SASEGT, per germline. The V end was cut by 4 bases, the J end by 7 bases, with 13 bases between. The CDR3 totals 13 residues. Here the CDR3 DNA reads TGTGCCAGCAGTGCACAGGGAAACCTTGGCTACACCTTC. It is translated as CASSAQGNLGYTF.

CDR3 region: CASSSSGGAADTQYF. CDR3 in DNA: TGTGCCAGCAGCAGTAGCGGGGGGGCCGCAGATACGCAGTATTTT. The chain links TRBV7-2 to TRBJ2-3; the match to TRBD2 covers 11 bases. Trimming removed 5 bases from V and 4 bases from J; junction bases left unmatched: 5. The germline V gene encodes CDR1 SGHTA and CDR2 FQGNSA. The CDR3 is 15 residues long.

J is TRBJ2-2 and V is TRBV25-1; D remains unclear. Germline assignment: CDR1 MGHDK and CDR2 SYGVNS. The CDR3 is 16 residues long. Between the trimmed V and J ends, which lost 1 base and 1 base, there was a span of 10 bases. The CDR3 sequence is CASSESGPGNTGELFF. In DNA, the CDR3 is TGTGCCAGCAGTGAATCCGGTCCAGGGAACACCGGGGAGCTGTTTTTT.

The rearrangement joins TRBV7-9 to TRBJ2-6, with a possible D match to TRBD2 (6 bases). The length of the CDR3 is 16 residues. Germline assignment: CDR1 SEHNR and CDR2 FQNEAQ (reference sequence). The V gene lost 4 bases and the J gene lost 0 bases, with 10 bases spanning the gap. CDR3 region: CASSSGLVSGANVLTF. CDR3 nucleotides: TGTGCCAGCAGCTCGGGACTCGTCTCTGGGGCCAACGTCCTGACTTTC. Combining the CDR3 with reference TRBV7-9 and TRBJ2-6 gives the whole variable domain DTGVSQNPRHKITKRGQNVTFRCDPISEHNRLYWYRQTLGQGPEFLTYFQNEAQLEKSRLLSDRFSAERPKGSFSTLEIQRTEQGDSAMYLCASSSGLVSGANVLTFGAGSRLTVL.

This clone turned up a few times. The V call is TRBV15, the J call TRBJ2-3, with 10 bases matching TRBD2. The CDR3 covers 17 residues. Trimming removed 0 bases from V and 4 bases from J; junction bases left unmatched: 7. CDR1 is LNHNV, CDR2 YYDKDF, per germline (reference sequence). The CDR3 nucleotides read TGTGCCACCAGCAGAGATCTAGCGGGAGATTTCGCAGATACGCAGTATTTT. The encoded protein is CATSRDLAGDFADTQYF. Drawing the rest from reference TRBV15 and TRBJ2-3, the complete variable domain is DAMVIQNPRYQVTQFGKPVTLSCSQTLNHNVMYWYQQKSSQAPKLLFHYYDKDFNNEADTPDNFQSRRPNTSFCFLDIRSPGLGDTAMYLCATSRDLAGDFADTQYFGPGTRLTVL.

This clone was picked up one time. The V gene is TRBV27, the J gene TRBJ2-1, with D possibly being TRBD2 (6 bases). CDR3 length equals 17 residues. Germline V gene data show CDR1 as MNHEY and CDR2 as SMNVEV (reference sequence). Trimming pared 5 bases from V and 0 bases from J, leaving 17 bases between. This CDR3 is CASSPIVLASSYNEQFF. CDR3 sequence (DNA): TGTGCCAGCAGTCCTATCGTGCTAGCGAGCTCCTACAATGAGCAGTTCTTC.

This clone is a singleton in its sample. V usage is TRBV19 and J usage is TRBJ2-7; TRBD1 agrees at 7 bases. CDR3 size: 14 residues. Looked up from germline, CDR1 is LNHDA and CDR2 is SQIVND (reference sequence). V lost 8 bases, J lost 0 bases, and 7 bases stayed unmatched. CDR3 DNA: TGTGCCAGTCGAACCAGGGACAGCTCCTACGAGCAGTACTTC. Protein: CASRTRDSSYEQYF.

The chain recombines TRBV6-1 with TRBJ2-1, with TRBD1 identical over 8 bases. Germline CDR1 is MNHNS and CDR2 is SASEGT. This CDR3 region has 14 residues. After removal of 5 bases from V and 3 bases from J, the junction contained 3 bases not matched to a gene. CDR3 in amino acids: CASSMTGVYNEQFF. The CDR3 DNA follows: TGTGCCAGCAGTATGACAGGGGTCTACAATGAGCAGTTCTTC.

The rearrangement links TRBV11-2 to TRBJ2-1, with 8 bases that match TRBD2. The J segment lost 2 bases and the V segment lost 3 bases, leaving 3 bases of the junction unmatched. CDR1 SGHAT and CDR2 FQNNGV come from the germline V gene. CDR3 size: 15 residues. The CDR3 is CASSFTGLAYNEQFF. DNA for the CDR3: TGTGCCAGCAGCTTCACGGGACTAGCCTACAATGAGCAGTTCTTC.

The V gene is TRBV2, the J gene TRBJ2-3; TRBD1 is a possible D gene (6 bases). The CDR3 contains 15 residues. Trimming stripped 6 bases from V and 0 bases from J, with 13 bases between. The V gene's germline CDR1 is SNHLY and CDR2 FYNNEI. CDR3 residues: CASRRQARSTDTQYF. The CDR3 DNA follows: TGTGCCAGCAGAAGACAGGCCCGAAGCACAGATACGCAGTATTTT.

J is TRBJ2-5 and V is TRBV2; TRBD2 aligns across 10 bases. There are 15 residues in the CDR3. Germline lookup yields CDR1 SNHLY and CDR2 FYNNEI. The V and J ends lost 2 bases and 5 bases, in that order; junction bases with no gene match: 5. The CDR3 reads CASSELAGVGETQYF. In DNA, the CDR3 is TGTGCCAGCAGTGAACTAGCGGGAGTTGGGGAGACCCAGTACTTC.

V and J are TRBV5-1 and TRBJ2-3; 10 positions agree with TRBD1. This CDR3 is built from 17 residues. J lost 5 bases, V lost 4 bases, and 13 bases had no gene match. The V gene's germline CDR1 is SGHRS and CDR2 YFSETQ. The CDR3 region has the DNA TGCGCCAGCAGCCGTAGCGGACAGGGGGGAGTTGGAGATACGCAGTATTTT. Translated, it gives CASSRSGQGGVGDTQYF.

This chain connects TRBV7-8 to TRBJ2-5; 14 bases agree with TRBD2. The V segment lost 6 bases and the J segment 5 bases; nucleotides outside the gene matches: 5. CDR3 length equals 15 residues. Per germline, CDR1 SGHVS and CDR2 FQNEAQ. The CDR3 region is CASRPTSGRGETQYF. The CDR3 coding sequence is TGTGCCAGCAGGCCGACTAGCGGGAGGGGGGAGACCCAGTACTTC.

The chain employs TRBV5-1 and TRBJ2-5, with 10 bases aligning to TRBD2. Germline assignment: CDR1 SGHRS and CDR2 YFSETQ. V shed 0 bases and J 1 base; nucleotides not matched to a gene: 6. CDR3 length equals 17 residues. CDR3 sequence: CASSLEGSGGPQETQYF. The CDR3 DNA reads TGCGCCAGCAGCTTGGAGGGTAGCGGGGGGCCCCAAGAGACCCAGTACTTC. Together with reference TRBV5-1 and TRBJ2-5, the CDR3 gives the full variable domain: KAGVTQTPRYLIKTRGQQVTLSCSPISGHRSVSWYQQTPGQGLQFLFEYFSETQRNKGNFPGRFSGRQFSNSRSEMNVSTLELGDSALYLCASSLEGSGGPQETQYFGPGTRLLVL.

V is TRBV6-1 and J is TRBJ2-5; 8 positions agree with TRBD2. This CDR3 is built from 15 residues. V lost 7 bases to trimming and J lost 2 bases; unmatched junction nucleotides: 9. The V gene's germline CDR1 is MNHNS and CDR2 SASEGT. The DNA for the CDR3 is TGTGCCAGCACTAGCCTTAGCGGGGCGCAAGAGACCCAGTACTTC. As protein: CASTSLSGAQETQYF.

The gene calls are TRBV29-1 and TRBJ2-2, with 8 bases that match TRBD1. With 6 bases clipped from V and 4 bases from J, the junction kept 4 bases outside the gene matches. Germline CDR1 SQVTM, CDR2 ANQGSEA. CDR3 length: 13 amino acids. CDR3 bases: TGCAGCGTCGTACAGGGGGGCACCGGGGAGCTGTTTTTT. Translating gives CSVVQGGTGELFF.

This CDR3 is CASSLTWTSGSYEQYF. The CDR3, as DNA: TGTGCCAGCAGCTTAACCTGGACTAGCGGCTCCTACGAGCAGTACTTC. The genes are TRBV5-4 and TRBJ2-7, with TRBD2 matching over 10 bases. The CDR3 covers 16 residues. The ends lost 2 bases at V and 0 bases at J; junction bases unmatched: 5. Germline-derived CDR1 and CDR2 are SGHNT and YYREEE (reference sequence).